This T cell receptor (beta chain) was captured in a study of radiotherapy plus CTLA-4 blockade in lung cancer. Participants had chemo-refractory metastatic non-small-cell lung cancer and were treated with focal radiation plus ipilimumab CTLA-4 blockade. The CDR3 extends over 14 amino acids. The germline CDR1 and CDR2 sequences are SGHVS and FQNEAQ. The V end lost 5 bases, the J end lost 6 bases, and 14 bases lay between the germline ends. TCRdb's table, derived via immunoSEQ multiplex PCR, lists solely in-frame clones and lacks some. The sample lists approximately 52,000 clones, about four fifths occurring once.

This TCR derives from a human donor with non-small cell lung cancer who had a complete response to radiotherapy plus ipilimumab. The rearrangement links TRBV7-8 to TRBJ1-5, with TRBD1 as a possible D gene (6 bases). The material was peripheral blood, obtained from a patient treated with radiotherapy plus ipilimumab. CDR3: CASSPSGGRQPQHF. The CDR3 DNA reads as TGTGCCAGCAGCCCAAGCGGGGGGCGTCAGCCCCAGCATTTT.